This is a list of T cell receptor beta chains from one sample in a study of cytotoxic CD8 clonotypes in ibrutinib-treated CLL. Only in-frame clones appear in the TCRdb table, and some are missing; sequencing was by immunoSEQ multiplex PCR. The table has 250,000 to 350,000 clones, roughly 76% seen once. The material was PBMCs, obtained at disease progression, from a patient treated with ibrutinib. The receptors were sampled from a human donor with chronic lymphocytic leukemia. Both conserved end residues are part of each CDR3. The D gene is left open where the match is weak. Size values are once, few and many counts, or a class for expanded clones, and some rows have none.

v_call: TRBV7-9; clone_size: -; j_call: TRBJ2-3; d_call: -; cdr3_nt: TGTGCCAGCAGCTGGGGGGGCGCTACGGGCACAGATACGCAGTATTTT; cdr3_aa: CASSWGGATGTDTQYF
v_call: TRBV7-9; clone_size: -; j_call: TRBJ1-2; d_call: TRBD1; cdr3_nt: TGTGCCAGCAGCTTAGCGTCGGGACAGACTAACTATGGCTACACCTTC; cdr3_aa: CASSLASGQTNYGYTF
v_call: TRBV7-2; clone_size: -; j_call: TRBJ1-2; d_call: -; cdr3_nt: TGTGCCAGCAGCCCCCGGGGACCGGCGGACTATGGCTACACCTTC; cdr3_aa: CASSPRGPADYGYTF
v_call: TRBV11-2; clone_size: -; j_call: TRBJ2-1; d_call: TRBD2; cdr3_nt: TGTGCCAGCAGCTTCATAGCGGGAGTGGTGGATGAGCAGTTCTTC; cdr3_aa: CASSFIAGVVDEQFF
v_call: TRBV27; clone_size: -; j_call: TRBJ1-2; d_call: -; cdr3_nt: TGTGCCAGCAGCAGTTTCCTCCTCCGCGGCGGCTGGACGTATGGCTACACCTTC; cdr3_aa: CASSSFLLRGGWTYGYTF
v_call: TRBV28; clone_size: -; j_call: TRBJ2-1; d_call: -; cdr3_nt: TGTGCCAGCACTATCAACAATGAGCAGTTCTTC; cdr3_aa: CASTINNEQFF
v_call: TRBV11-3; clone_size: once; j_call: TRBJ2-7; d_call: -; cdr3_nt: TGTGCCAGCAGCACCGCGCAGTACTTC; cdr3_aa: CASSTAQYF
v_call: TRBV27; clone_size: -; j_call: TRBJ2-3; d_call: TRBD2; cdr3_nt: TGTGCCAGCAGTTCTCGGACTAGTTCCCCAGGCACAGATACGCAGTATTTT; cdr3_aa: CASSSRTSSPGTDTQYF
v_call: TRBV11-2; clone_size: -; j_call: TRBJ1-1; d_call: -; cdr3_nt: TGTGCCAGCAGCTTATACAGCCCAAACACTGAAGCTTTCTTT; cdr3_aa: CASSLYSPNTEAFF
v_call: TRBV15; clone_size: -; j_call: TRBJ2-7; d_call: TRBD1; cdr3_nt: TGTGCCACCAGCAGGACGGGGACAGGGCAATACGAGCAGTACTTC; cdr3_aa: CATSRTGTGQYEQYF
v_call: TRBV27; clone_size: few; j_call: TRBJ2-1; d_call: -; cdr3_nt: TGTGCCAGCAGGGGGCCGGGAATAGGGCAGTTCTTC; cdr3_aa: CASRGPGIGQFF
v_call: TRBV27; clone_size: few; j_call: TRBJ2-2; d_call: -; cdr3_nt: TGTGCCAGCAGTTTCGCGAACACCGGGGAGCTGTTTTTT; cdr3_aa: CASSFANTGELFF
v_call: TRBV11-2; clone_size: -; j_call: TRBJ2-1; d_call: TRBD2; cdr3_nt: TGTGCCAGCAGCTTGGGGCAGCGGGAGTGGAATGAGCAGTTCTTC; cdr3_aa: CASSLGQREWNEQFF
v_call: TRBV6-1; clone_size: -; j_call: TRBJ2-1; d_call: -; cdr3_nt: TGTGCCAGCAGTGTGGGGGCGACCAACAATGAGCAGTTCTTC; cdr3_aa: CASSVGATNNEQFF
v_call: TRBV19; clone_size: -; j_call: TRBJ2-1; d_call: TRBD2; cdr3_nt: TGTGCCAGTAGTATCGTAGCGGGGGGGTTTGCCAATGAGCAGTTCTTC; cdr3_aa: CASSIVAGGFANEQFF
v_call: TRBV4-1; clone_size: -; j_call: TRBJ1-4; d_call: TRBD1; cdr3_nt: TGCGCCAGCAGCCAAGATGGACAGGGGGAAAAACTGTTTTTT; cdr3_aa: CASSQDGQGEKLFF
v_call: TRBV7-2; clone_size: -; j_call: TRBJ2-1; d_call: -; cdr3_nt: TGTGCCAGCAGCTTAGCGGGCAGGATTAATGAGCAGTTCTTC; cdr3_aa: CASSLAGRINEQFF
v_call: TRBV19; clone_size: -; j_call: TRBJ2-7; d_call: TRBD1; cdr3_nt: TGTGCCAGTAGTATTATTGGGACAGGTCACTCCTACGAGCAGTACTTC; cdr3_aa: CASSIIGTGHSYEQYF
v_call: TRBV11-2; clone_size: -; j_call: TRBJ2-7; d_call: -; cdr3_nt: TGTGCCAGCAGCCCTAATGCCGGGTCAGGCTCCTACGAGCAGTACTTC; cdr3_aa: CASSPNAGSGSYEQYF
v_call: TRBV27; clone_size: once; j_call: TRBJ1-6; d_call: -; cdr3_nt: TGTGCCAGCAGTCCCCAGACGGTGAGCTCCTATAATTCACCCCTCCACTTT; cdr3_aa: CASSPQTVSSYNSPLHF
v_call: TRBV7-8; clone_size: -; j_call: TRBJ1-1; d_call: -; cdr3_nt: TGTGCCAGCAGCTTAGCGCTGGGGAACACTGAAGCTTTCTTT; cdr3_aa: CASSLALGNTEAFF
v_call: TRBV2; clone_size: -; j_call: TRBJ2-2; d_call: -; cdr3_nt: TGTGCCAAAAGGGTAACCGGGGAGCTGTTTTTT; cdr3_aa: CAKRVTGELFF
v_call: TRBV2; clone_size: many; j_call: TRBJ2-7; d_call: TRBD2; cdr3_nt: TGTGCCAGCAGTGACAGGAGGCGGGAGTCCTACGAGCAGTACTTC; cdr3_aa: CASSDRRRESYEQYF
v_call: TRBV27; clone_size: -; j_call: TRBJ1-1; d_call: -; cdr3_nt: TGTGCCAGCAGTTTAAGGTCAGTAGCTATGAACACTGAAGCTTTCTTT; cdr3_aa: CASSLRSVAMNTEAFF
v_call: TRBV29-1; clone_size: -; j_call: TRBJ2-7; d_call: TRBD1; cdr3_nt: TGCAGCGTTGCTTTCAGGGGGCTCCACCATTACGAGCAGTACTTC; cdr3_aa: CSVAFRGLHHYEQYF
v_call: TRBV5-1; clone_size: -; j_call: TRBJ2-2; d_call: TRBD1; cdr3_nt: TGCGCCAGCAGCCCTGGACAGGGGGCCAACACCGGGGAGCTGTTTTTT; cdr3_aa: CASSPGQGANTGELFF
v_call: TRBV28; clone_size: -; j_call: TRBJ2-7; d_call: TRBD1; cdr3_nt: TGTGCCAGCAGTTTAGGGGACAGGGACTACGAGCAGTACTTC; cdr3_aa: CASSLGDRDYEQYF
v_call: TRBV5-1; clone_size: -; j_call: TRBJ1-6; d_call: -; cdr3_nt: TGCGCCAGCAGCTTGGGGTCTTCACCCCTCCACTTT; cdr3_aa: CASSLGSSPLHF
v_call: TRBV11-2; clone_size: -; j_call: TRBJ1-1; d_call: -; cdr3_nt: TGTGCCAGCAGCTTAGATCTGGACTTTGAAGCTTTCTTT; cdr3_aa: CASSLDLDFEAFF
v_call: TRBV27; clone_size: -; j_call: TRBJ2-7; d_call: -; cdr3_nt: TGTGCCAGCAGTTTGGGCCCGGGCTCCTACGAGCAGTACTTC; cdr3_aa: CASSLGPGSYEQYF
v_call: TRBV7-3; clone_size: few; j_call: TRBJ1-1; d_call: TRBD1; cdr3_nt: TGTGCCAGCAGCCCACAGGGGGCGCGGACTGAAGCTTTCTTT; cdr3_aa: CASSPQGARTEAFF
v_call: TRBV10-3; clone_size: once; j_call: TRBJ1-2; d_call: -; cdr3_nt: TGTGCCATCAGTGATACTTTAGGGTCGTCTTTTGGCTACACCTTC; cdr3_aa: CAISDTLGSSFGYTF
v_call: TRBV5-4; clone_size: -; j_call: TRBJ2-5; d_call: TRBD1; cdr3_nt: TGTGCCAGCAGCCGAGGAGGCAGGGGGCCCTCCCCACAAGAGACCCAGTACTTC; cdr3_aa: CASSRGGRGPSPQETQYF
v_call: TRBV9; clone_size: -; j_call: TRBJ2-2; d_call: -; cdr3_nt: TGTGCCAGCAGCGCGACAGCTACGGGCGGGGAGCTGTTTTTT; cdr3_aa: CASSATATGGELFF
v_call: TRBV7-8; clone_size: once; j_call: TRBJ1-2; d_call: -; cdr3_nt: TGTGCCAGCAGCTTAGCGGTGACAGGTGGCTACACCTTC; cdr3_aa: CASSLAVTGGYTF
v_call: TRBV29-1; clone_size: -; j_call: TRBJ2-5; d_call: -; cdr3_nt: TGCAGCGTCATAGGATTGCAAGAGACCCAGTACTTC; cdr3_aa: CSVIGLQETQYF
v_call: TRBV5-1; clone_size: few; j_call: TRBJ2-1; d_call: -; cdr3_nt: TGCGCCAGCAGCTTGTCAGGGGACTCACAGTTCTTC; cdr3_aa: CASSLSGDSQFF
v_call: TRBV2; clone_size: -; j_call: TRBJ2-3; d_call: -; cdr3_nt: TGTGCCAGCAGTCCCGATGTGGGGAGGACAGATACGCAGTATTTT; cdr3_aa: CASSPDVGRTDTQYF
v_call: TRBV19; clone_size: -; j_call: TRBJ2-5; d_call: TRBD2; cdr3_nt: TGTGCCAGTAGTACCTCCGGGACTAGTTCCCAGTACTTC; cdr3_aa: CASSTSGTSSQYF
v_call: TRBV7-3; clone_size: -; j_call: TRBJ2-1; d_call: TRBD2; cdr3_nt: TGTGCCAGCAGCTTGGGACTAGGTACCAATGAGCAGTTCTTC; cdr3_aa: CASSLGLGTNEQFF